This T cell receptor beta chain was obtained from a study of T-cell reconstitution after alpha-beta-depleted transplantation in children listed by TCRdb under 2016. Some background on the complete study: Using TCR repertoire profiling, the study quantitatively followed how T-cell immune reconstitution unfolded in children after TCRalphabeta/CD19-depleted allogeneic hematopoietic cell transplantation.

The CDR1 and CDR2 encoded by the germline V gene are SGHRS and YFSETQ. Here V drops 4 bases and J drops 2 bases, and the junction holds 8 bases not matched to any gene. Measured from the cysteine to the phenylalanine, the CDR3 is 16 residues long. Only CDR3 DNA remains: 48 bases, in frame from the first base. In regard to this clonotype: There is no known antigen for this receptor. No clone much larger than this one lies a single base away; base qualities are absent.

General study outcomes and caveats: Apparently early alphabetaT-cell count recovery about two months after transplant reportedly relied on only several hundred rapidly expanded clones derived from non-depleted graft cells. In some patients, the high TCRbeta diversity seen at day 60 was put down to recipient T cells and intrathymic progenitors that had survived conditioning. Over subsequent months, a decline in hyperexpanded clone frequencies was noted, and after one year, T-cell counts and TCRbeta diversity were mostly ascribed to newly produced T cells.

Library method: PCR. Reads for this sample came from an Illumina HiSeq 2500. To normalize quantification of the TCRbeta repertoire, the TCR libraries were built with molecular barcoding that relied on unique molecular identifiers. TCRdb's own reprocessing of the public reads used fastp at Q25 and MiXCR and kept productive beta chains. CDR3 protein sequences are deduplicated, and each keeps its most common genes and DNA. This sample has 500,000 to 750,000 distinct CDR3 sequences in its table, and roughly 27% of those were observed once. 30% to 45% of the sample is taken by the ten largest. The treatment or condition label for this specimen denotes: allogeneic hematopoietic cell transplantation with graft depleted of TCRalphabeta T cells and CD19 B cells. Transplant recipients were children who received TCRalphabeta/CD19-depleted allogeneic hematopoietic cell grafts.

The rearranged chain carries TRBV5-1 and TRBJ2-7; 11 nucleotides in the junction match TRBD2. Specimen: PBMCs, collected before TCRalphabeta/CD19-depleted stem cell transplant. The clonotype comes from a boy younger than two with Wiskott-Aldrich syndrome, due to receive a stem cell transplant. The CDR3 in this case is CASSQELAGEAYEQYF. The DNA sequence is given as TGCGCCAGCAGCCAAGAACTAGCGGGAGAGGCCTACGAGCAGTACTTC. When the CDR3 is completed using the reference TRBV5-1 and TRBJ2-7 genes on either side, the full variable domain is KAGVTQTPRYLIKTRGQQVTLSCSPISGHRSVSWYQQTPGQGLQFLFEYFSETQRNKGNFPGRFSGRQFSNSRSEMNVSTLELGDSALYLCASSQELAGEAYEQYFGPGTRLTVT.